The rows below give T cell receptor beta chains drawn from one sample of a study of prognosis after radiotherapy for stage I lung cancer. In TCRdb, the multiplex PCR reads were re-called with MiXCR into one record per CDR3 protein. The sample has about 22,000 distinct CDR3 sequences, more than 35% seen once. The source was PBMCs, collected before or after stereotactic body radiation therapy (not recorded which). All receptors come from a donor of 50 years or more with non-small cell lung cancer. CDR3s include the opening cysteine and the closing phenylalanine or tryptophan. The D gene is left open where the match is weak. A row's size may be missing; if present it is once, few, many or a size class.

CDR3 DNA,CDR3 protein,clone size,J gene,CDR3 length,D gene,V gene
TGTGCCAGTAGAGCGGGAGCGGCCTACGAGCAGTACTTC,CASRAGAAYEQYF,many,TRBJ2-7,13,TRBD2,TRBV19
TGTGCCAGCAGTTTATTCAACGGGAAAGGGGTTAGCGGGAGGGCAGATACGCAGTATTTT,CASSLFNGKGVSGRADTQYF,once,TRBJ2-3,20,TRBD2,TRBV28
TGTGCCAGCCTCAGGGCCTTGGATATTCAGTATTTT,CASLRALDIQYF,-,TRBJ2-3,12,-,TRBV12-3/TRBV12-4
TGCGCCAGCATTTATCGGGCTAGCGGGAACCAAGAGACCCAGTACTTC,CASIYRASGNQETQYF,-,TRBJ2-5,16,TRBD2,TRBV5-1
TGTGCCAGCAGTGTTCGGGCCCAACTGGTGGAGACCCAGTACTTC,CASSVRAQLVETQYF,once,TRBJ2-5,15,-,TRBV6-2/TRBV6-3
TGTGCCACCAGCAAAGGGACTACCCAACAAGAGACCCAGTACTTC,CATSKGTTQQETQYF,many,TRBJ2-5,15,TRBD2,TRBV15
TGTGCCAGCAGTTCACCGGGACAGGGGTTCGAGCAGTACTTC,CASSSPGQGFEQYF,-,TRBJ2-7,14,TRBD1,TRBV28
TGTGCCAGCAGTTTCGAGACAGGGGGATCCTACGAGCAGTACTTC,CASSFETGGSYEQYF,-,TRBJ2-7,15,TRBD1,TRBV6-1
TGTGCCAGCAGCGTAGGGCTAAAAGAGACCCGAGAGACCCAGTACTTC,CASSVGLKETRETQYF,many,TRBJ2-5,16,-,TRBV9
TGCAGTGCTAGAGAACCCCAGGGATGGGATGGCTACACCTTC,CSAREPQGWDGYTF,-,TRBJ1-2,14,-,TRBV20-1
TGTGCCAGCAGGGGACAGGGAGGAAACACCATATATTTT,CASRGQGGNTIYF,many,TRBJ1-3,13,TRBD1,TRBV2
TGCGCCAGCAGCTTTGGCGCGGGATCGAACACCGGGGAGCTGTTTTTT,CASSFGAGSNTGELFF,-,TRBJ2-2,16,-,TRBV5-1
TGTGCCAGCAGCTCAGACAGTGCACCGGAGACCCATTACTTC,CASSSDSAPETHYF,once,TRBJ2-5,14,-,TRBV7-3
TGTGCCAGCAGTTACACTCCGGGACAGCGGACAGATACGCAGTATTTT,CASSYTPGQRTDTQYF,-,TRBJ2-3,16,TRBD1,TRBV6-2/TRBV6-3
TGTGCCATCCCATGCGGGTTGGCAGATACGCAGTATTTT,CAIPCGLADTQYF,-,TRBJ2-3,13,-,TRBV11-3
TGCAGCGCTAAAAATCCAGAGGGGACAGGGTCTTACAATGAGCAGTTCTTC,CSAKNPEGTGSYNEQFF,many,TRBJ2-1,17,TRBD1,TRBV29-1
TGTGCCAGCAGTGAAGACAGGGGGAGAAACATTCAGTACTTC,CASSEDRGRNIQYF,many,TRBJ2-4,14,TRBD1,TRBV2
TGTGCCAGCAGCCCGAGGATGACGGTGACCTACGAGCAGTACTTC,CASSPRMTVTYEQYF,many,TRBJ2-7,15,-,TRBV7-2
TGTGCCAACAGCCCCCGTACAGGGTTTGGGGAAAAACTGTTTTTT,CANSPRTGFGEKLFF,-,TRBJ1-4,15,-,TRBV3-1
TGTGCCAGCAGATCCGCAGGGCCGGGGGGCTACACCTTC,CASRSAGPGGYTF,many,TRBJ1-2,13,-,TRBV3-1
TGTGCCAGCAGCTTAGTCTGGACAGGGGGCGCAGAGACCCAGTACTTC,CASSLVWTGGAETQYF,many,TRBJ2-5,16,TRBD1,TRBV7-2
TGTGCCAGCAGCTACCAGCCCCGGGCTGACCTTAGCGGGAGGGCCCAAAACATTCAGTACTTC,CASSYQPRADLSGRAQNIQYF,many,TRBJ2-4,21,TRBD2,TRBV11-2
TGTGCCAGCAGTACCTCCAAAGCAACTAATGAAAAACTGTTTTTT,CASSTSKATNEKLFF,-,TRBJ1-4,15,-,TRBV28
TGTGCCAGCAGCCAAAGGGGGGTTAGCAATCAGCCCCAGCATTTT,CASSQRGVSNQPQHF,-,TRBJ1-5,15,-,TRBV28
TGCGCCAGCAGCTTGGAATTGGAGACTGAAGCTTTCTTT,CASSLELETEAFF,many,TRBJ1-1,13,-,TRBV5-1
TGTGCCAGCTCACCGATCCTGTTAGGGTTAGAGGGCTACATCTTC,CASSPILLGLEGYIF,-,TRBJ1-2,15,-,TRBV18
TGCGCCAACAGCCCGTACGGCGGGGGGAACACAGGGGAGCTGTTTTTT,CANSPYGGGNTGELFF,-,TRBJ2-2,16,TRBD2,TRBV4-1
TGCGCCAGCAGCGCGACTAGCGGGTTTATTTACGAGCAGTACTTC,CASSATSGFIYEQYF,-,TRBJ2-7,15,TRBD2,TRBV5-1
TGTGCCACCAGTGGGGACAGAAATGAGCAGTTCTTC,CATSGDRNEQFF,-,TRBJ2-1,12,TRBD1,TRBV24-1
TGTGCCTGGAGTGCCCGGCTAGCGGGTGGCGAGACCCAGTACTTC,CAWSARLAGGETQYF,many,TRBJ2-5,15,TRBD2,TRBV30
TGTGCCAGCAGCATAACGTCAGCGAGCGAGCAGTACTTC,CASSITSASEQYF,-,TRBJ2-7,13,-,TRBV7-3
TGTGTCAGTAAATACATAGCGGGACCGATCTCCTACGAGCAGTACTTC,CVSKYIAGPISYEQYF,-,TRBJ2-7,16,TRBD2,TRBV6-2/TRBV6-3
TGCGCCAGCAGCTTGGGGGGCGCGAGGAACACTGAAGCTTTCTTT,CASSLGGARNTEAFF,-,TRBJ1-1,15,-,TRBV5-1
TGTGCCACCACCCCGAAGACCGTCTACAATGAGCAGTTCTTC,CATTPKTVYNEQFF,many,TRBJ2-1,14,-,TRBV10-3
TGTGCCAGCAGTACCCGGACTAGCGGGAACGGGGAGCTGTTTTTT,CASSTRTSGNGELFF,-,TRBJ2-2,15,TRBD2,TRBV6-1
TGTGCCAGCAGCGTGGGAGGGGCTAGCAATCAGCCCCAGCATTTT,CASSVGGASNQPQHF,-,TRBJ1-5,15,-,TRBV2
TGTGCCAGCAGCCTGAGTCCTGGGACTAGCGGGGGTACAGATACGCAGTATTTT,CASSLSPGTSGGTDTQYF,many,TRBJ2-3,18,TRBD2,TRBV4-2
TGCAGTTCCAAATGCAGCGGAGGTACGCAGTATTTT,CSSKCSGGTQYF,-,TRBJ2-3,12,-,TRBV20-1
TGCAGTGCTATCGGGAGTCTCGACGAGCAATACTTC,CSAIGSLDEQYF,-,TRBJ2-7,12,-,TRBV20-1
TGTGCCAGCAGTAAGATCGGTAACTATGGCTACACCTTC,CASSKIGNYGYTF,-,TRBJ1-2,13,-,TRBV12-3/TRBV12-4
TGTGCCAGCAGTGGTGGGAAGGGGCAGTATTTT,CASSGGKGQYF,many,TRBJ2-3,11,-,TRBV27
TGTGCCAGCTCACCCCGGACAGGGTCTAGCTATGGCTACACCTTC,CASSPRTGSSYGYTF,many,TRBJ1-2,15,TRBD1,TRBV18
TGTGCCAGCATCGCCCCGACGGGGGGTAATTCACCCCTCCACTTT,CASIAPTGGNSPLHF,-,TRBJ1-6,15,-,TRBV2
TGTGCCAGTACCGACAGGTGCCGGAATCAGCCCCAGCATTTT,CASTDRCRNQPQHF,-,TRBJ1-5,14,-,TRBV6-1
TGTGCCAGCAGGGAGGCTGAGTTTACTGAAGCTTTCTTT,CASREAEFTEAFF,-,TRBJ1-1,13,-,TRBV27
TGTGCCAGCAGAGAGGGACCCCTGGGATATGAAAAACTGTTTTTT,CASREGPLGYEKLFF,many,TRBJ1-4,15,-,TRBV2
TGTGCCAGCAGTCCCAGGGGGCTACATGGCTACACCTTC,CASSPRGLHGYTF,-,TRBJ1-2,13,TRBD1,TRBV27
TGCAGTGCTAGAGATTGGCGGCAGTTTGGCTACACCTTC,CSARDWRQFGYTF,many,TRBJ1-2,13,-,TRBV20-1
TGCAGTGCTAGAGATCGGCTAGTCCTCTACGAGCAGTACTTC,CSARDRLVLYEQYF,many,TRBJ2-7,14,-,TRBV20-1
TGTGCCAGCAGTGGGACTAGCGGGAGTCTTAGCACAGATACGCAGTATTTT,CASSGTSGSLSTDTQYF,-,TRBJ2-3,17,TRBD2,TRBV2
TGTGCCGGCATTGAAGGAGGTCGTCGGAATGCCTATGGCTACACCTTC,CAGIEGGRRNAYGYTF,-,TRBJ1-2,16,-,TRBV2